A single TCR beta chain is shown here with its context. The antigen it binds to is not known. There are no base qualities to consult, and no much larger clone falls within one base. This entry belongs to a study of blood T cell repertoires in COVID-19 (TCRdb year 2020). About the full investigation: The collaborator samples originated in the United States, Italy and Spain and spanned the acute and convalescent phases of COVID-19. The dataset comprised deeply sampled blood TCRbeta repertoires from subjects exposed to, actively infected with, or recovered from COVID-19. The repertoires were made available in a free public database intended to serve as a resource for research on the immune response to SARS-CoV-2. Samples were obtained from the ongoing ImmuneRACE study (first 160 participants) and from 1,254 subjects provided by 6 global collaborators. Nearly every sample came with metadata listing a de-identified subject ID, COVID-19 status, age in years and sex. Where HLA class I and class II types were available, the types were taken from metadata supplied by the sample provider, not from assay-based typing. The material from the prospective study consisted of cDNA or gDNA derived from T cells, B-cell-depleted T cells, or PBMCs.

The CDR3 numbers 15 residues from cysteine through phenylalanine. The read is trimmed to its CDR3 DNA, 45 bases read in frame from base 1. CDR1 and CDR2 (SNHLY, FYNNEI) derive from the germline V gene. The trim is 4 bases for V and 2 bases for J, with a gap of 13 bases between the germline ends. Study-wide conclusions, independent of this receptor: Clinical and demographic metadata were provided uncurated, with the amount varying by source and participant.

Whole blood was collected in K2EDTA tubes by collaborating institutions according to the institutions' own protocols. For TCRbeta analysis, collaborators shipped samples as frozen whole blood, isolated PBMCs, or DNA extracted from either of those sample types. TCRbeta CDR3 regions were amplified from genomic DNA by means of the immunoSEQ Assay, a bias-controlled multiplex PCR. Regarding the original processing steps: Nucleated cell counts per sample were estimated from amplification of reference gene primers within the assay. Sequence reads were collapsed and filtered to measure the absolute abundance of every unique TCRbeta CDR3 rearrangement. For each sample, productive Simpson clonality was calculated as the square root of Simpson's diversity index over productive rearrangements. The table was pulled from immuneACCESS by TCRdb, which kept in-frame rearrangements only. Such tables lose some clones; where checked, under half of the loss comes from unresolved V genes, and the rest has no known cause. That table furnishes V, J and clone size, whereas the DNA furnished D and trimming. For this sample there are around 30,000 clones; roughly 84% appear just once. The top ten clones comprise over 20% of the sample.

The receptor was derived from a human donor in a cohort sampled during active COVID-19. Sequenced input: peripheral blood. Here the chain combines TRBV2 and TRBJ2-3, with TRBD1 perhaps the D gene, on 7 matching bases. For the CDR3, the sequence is CASSAEGADTDTQYF. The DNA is TGTGCCAGCAGTGCGGAGGGGGCGGACACAGATACGCAGTATTTT. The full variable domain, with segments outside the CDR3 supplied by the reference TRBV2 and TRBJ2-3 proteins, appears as EPEVTQTPSHQVTQMGQEVILRCVPISNHLYFYWYRQILGQKVEFLVSFYNNEISEKSEIFDDQFSVERPDGSNFTLKIRSTKLEDSAMYFCASSAEGADTDTQYFGPGTRLTVL.